What follows describes a single T cell receptor (beta chain). Its antigen is unknown. The CDR3 contains 13 residues. Germline-derived CDR1 and CDR2 are MNHEY and SVGEGT. The V end was cut by 7 bases, the J end by 0 bases, with 8 bases between. The sample comes from a study of T cells in Graves' hyperthyroidism and ophthalmopathy. General observations from the study: From stable hyperthyroidism, ophthalmopathy was set apart by a 13 V-J model.

Amplification yielded TCR beta CDR3 regions, with RNA transcripts as the source. The study used the HTBI primer set for a first-round RT-PCR of the TCR CDR3. TCRdb processed the multiplex PCR reads anew with MiXCR; each CDR3 protein has one entry. The repertoire holds around 290,000 distinct CDR3 sequences, with 15% to 20% as singletons. This TCR came from a woman aged 55 to 70 with Graves' ophthalmopathy. V and J are TRBV6-2 or TRBV6-3 and TRBJ2-3; D is ambiguous. The sample was blood. The DNA of the CDR3 is TGTGCCAGCACCTACTCTAGCACAGATACGCAGTATTTT. It specifies CASTYSSTDTQYF.